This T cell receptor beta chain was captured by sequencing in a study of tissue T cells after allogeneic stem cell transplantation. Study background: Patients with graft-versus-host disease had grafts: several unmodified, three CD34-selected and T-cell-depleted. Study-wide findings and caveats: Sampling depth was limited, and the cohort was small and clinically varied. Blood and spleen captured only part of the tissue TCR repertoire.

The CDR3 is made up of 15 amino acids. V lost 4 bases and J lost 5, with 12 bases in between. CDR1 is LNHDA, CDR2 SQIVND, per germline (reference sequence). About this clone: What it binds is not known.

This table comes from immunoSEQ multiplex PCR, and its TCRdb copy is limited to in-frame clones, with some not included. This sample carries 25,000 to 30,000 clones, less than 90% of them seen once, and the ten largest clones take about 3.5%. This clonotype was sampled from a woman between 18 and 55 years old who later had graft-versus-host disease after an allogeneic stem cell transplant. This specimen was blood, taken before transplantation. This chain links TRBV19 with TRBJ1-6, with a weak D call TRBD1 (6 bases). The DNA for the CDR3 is TGTGCCAGTAGTAGGAGACAGGATAATAATTCACCCCTCCACTTT. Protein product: CASSRRQDNNSPLHF.